The clone carrying this T cell receptor beta chain was picked up many times. Its antigen is unidentified. Each CDR3 protein gets one entry after TCRdb re-called the reads with MiXCR. Seen here are hundreds of thousands of distinct CDR3 sequences, about 9.2% observed once, and the top ten hold approximately 2.4%. This sample is drawn from a study of T cell repertoires in cytomegalovirus infection. On the study more broadly: Based on public TCR beta signatures, there were indications of CMV infection and of a matching HLA type.

General study findings and limits: Adding up the frequency of public TCR beta families identified people who carried CMV plus the relevant HLA. The ex vivo response was dominated by HLA-C-restricted CMV-specific TCR beta clonotypes.

Germline assignment: CDR1 SGHTA and CDR2 FQGNSA. This CDR3 is built from 15 residues. V was shortened by 0 bases and J by 0 bases, with 5 bases between the two germline ends. This clonotype was obtained from a human donor in good health (CMV status not recorded). Some clones in this sample may be carry-over from other donors' samples. Source material: PBMCs. The V gene is TRBV7-2, the J gene TRBJ1-4; D gene unclear. The CDR3 DNA reads as TGTGCCAGCAGCTTAGCTCGCTCAACTAATGAAAAACTGTTTTTT. Translated: CASSLARSTNEKLFF. Drawing the rest from reference TRBV7-2 and TRBJ1-4, the complete variable domain is GAGVSQSPSNKVTEKGKDVELRCDPISGHTALYWYRQSLGQGLEFLIYFQGNSAPDKSGLPSDRFSAERTGGSVSTLTIQRTQQEDSAVYLCASSLARSTNEKLFFGSGTQLSVL.